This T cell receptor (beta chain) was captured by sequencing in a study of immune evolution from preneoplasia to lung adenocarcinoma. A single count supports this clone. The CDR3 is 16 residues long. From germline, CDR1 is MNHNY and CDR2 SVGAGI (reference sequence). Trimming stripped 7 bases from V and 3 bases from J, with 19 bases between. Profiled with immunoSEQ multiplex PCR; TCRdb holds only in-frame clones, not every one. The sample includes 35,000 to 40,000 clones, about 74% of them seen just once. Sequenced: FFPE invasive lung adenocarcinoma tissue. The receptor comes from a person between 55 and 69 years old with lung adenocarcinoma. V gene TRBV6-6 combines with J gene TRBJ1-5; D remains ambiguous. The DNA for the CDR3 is TGTGCCAGCACCCTCGACGAAACCCTCTTCAATCAGCCCCAGCATTTT. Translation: CASTLDETLFNQPQHF.